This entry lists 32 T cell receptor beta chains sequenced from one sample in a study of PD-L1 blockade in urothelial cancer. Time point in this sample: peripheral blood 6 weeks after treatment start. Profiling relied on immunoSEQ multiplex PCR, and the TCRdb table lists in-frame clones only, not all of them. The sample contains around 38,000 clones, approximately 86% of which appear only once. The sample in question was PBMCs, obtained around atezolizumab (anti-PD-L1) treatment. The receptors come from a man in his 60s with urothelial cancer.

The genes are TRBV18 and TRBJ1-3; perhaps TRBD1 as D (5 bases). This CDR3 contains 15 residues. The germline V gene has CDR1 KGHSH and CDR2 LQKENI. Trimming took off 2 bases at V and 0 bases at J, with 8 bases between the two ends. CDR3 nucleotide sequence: TGTGCCAGCTCACCAATAGGACACTCTGGAAACACCATATATTTT. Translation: CASSPIGHSGNTIYF.

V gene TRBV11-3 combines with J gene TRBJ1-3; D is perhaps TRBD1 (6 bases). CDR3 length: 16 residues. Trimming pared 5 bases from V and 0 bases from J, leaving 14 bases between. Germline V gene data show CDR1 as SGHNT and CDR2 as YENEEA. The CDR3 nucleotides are TGTGCCAGCAGCCCCGAGGACAGCTGCTCTGGAAACACCATATATTTT. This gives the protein CASSPEDSCSGNTIYF.

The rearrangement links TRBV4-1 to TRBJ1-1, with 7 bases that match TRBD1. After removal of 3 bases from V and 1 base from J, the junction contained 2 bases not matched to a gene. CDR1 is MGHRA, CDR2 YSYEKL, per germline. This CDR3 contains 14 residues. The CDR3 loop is CASSQRTGNTEAFF. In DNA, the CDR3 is TGCGCCAGCAGCCAGCGGACAGGGAACACTGAAGCTTTCTTT.

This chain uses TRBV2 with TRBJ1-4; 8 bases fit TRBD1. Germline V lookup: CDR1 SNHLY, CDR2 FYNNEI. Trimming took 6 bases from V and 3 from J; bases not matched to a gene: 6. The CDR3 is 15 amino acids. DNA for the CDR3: TGTGCCAGCAGGGAGACAGGGGTGGCTAATGAAAAACTGTTTTTT. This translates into CASRETGVANEKLFF.

The CDR3 DNA follows: TGTGCCAGCAGCTTAGCGGAGGCAGGGAGGGCTAATGAAAAACTGTTTTTT. This gives the protein CASSLAEAGRANEKLFF. The chain carries TRBV7-9 and TRBJ1-4, with D perhaps matching TRBD1 (5 bases). The length of the CDR3 is 17 residues. The V end lost 0 bases, the J end lost 3 bases, and 14 bases lay between the germline ends. The V gene's germline CDR1 is SEHNR and CDR2 FQNEAQ (reference sequence).

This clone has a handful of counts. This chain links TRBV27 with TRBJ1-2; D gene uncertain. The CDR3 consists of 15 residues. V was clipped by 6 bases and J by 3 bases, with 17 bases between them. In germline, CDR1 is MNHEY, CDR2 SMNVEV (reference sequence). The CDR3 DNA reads TGTGCCAGCAGCCCTTGGATTTGGGCGTACTATGGCTACACCTTC. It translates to CASSPWIWAYYGYTF.

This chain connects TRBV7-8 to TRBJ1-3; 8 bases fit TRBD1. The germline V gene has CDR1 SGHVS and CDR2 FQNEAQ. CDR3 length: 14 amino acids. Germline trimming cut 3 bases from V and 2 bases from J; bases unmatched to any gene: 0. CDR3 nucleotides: TGTGCCAGCAGCTTGACAGGGGCTGGAAACACCATATATTTT. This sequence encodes CASSLTGAGNTIYF.

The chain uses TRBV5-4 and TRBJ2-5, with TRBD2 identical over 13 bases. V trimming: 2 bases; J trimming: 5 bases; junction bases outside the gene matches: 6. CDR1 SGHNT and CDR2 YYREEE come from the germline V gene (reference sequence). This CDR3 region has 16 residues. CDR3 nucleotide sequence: TGTGCCAGCAGCTTTCCGACTAGCGGGGGGCCTGAGACCCAGTACTTC. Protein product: CASSFPTSGGPETQYF. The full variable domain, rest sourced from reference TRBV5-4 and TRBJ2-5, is ETGVTQSPTHLIKTRGQQVTLRCSSQSGHNTVSWYQQALGQGPQFIFQYYREEENGRGNFPPRFSGLQFPNYSSELNVNALELDDSALYLCASSFPTSGGPETQYFGPGTRLLVL.

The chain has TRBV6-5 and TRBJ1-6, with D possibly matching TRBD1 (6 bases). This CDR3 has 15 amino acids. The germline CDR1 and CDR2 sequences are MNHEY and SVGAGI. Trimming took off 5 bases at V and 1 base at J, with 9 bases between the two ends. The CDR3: CASSTQGSYNSPLHF. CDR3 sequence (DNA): TGTGCCAGCAGTACACAGGGTTCCTATAATTCACCCCTCCACTTT.

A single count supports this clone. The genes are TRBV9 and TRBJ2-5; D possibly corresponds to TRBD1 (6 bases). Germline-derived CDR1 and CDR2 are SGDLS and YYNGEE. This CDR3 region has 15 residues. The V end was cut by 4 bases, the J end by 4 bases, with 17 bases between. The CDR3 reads CASSPSTGWIETQYF. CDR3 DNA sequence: TGTGCCAGCAGCCCTTCCACAGGGTGGATAGAGACCCAGTACTTC.

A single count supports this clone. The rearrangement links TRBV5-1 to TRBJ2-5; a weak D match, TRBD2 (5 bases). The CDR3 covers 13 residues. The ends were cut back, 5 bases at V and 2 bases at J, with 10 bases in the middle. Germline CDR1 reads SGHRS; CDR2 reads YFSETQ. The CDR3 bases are TGCGCCAGCAGTATAAGGACTCAAGAGACCCAGTACTTC. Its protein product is CASSIRTQETQYF. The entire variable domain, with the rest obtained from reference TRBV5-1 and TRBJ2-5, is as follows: KAGVTQTPRYLIKTRGQQVTLSCSPISGHRSVSWYQQTPGQGLQFLFEYFSETQRNKGNFPGRFSGRQFSNSRSEMNVSTLELGDSALYLCASSIRTQETQYFGPGTRLLVL.

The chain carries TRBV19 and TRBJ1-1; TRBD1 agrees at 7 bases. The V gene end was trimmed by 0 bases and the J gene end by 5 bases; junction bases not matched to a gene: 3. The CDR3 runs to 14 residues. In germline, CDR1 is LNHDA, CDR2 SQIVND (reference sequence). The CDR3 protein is CASSIEAGGTEAFF. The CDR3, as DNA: TGTGCCAGTAGTATAGAAGCAGGGGGTACTGAAGCTTTCTTT.

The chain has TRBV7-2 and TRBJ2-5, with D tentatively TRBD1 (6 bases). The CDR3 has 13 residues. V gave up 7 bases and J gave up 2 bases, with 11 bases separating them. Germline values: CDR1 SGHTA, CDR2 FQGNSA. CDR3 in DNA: TGTGCCAGCACCAGGACAGCTCAAGAGACCCAGTACTTC. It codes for CASTRTAQETQYF.

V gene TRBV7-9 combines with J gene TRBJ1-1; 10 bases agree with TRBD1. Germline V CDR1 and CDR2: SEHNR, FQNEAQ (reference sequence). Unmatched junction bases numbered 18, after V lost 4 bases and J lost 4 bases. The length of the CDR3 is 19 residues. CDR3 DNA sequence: TGTGCCAGCAGCTCACCCCCGCCCCGGGACAGGGGCGAGAGCACTGAAGCTTTCTTT. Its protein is CASSSPPPRDRGESTEAFF.

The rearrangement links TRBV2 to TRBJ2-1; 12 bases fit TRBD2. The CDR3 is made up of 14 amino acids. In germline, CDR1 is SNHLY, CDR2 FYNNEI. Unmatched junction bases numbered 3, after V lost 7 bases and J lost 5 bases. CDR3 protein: CASKRLAGDNEQFF. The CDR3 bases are TGTGCCAGCAAAAGACTAGCGGGAGACAATGAGCAGTTCTTC.

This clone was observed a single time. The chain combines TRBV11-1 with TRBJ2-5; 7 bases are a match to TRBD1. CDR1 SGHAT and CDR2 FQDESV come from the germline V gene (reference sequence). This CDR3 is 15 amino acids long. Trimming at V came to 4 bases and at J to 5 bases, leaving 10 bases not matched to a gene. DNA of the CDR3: TGTGCCAGCAGCTCGATAGACAGGGTCGGGGAGACCCAGTACTTC. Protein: CASSSIDRVGETQYF. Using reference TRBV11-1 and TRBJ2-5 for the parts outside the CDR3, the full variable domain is EAEVAQSPRYKITEKSQAVAFWCDPISGHATLYWYRQILGQGPELLVQFQDESVVDDSQLPKDRFSAERLKGVDSTLKIQPAELGDSAMYLCASSSIDRVGETQYFGPGTRLLVL.

CDR3 nucleotides: TGTGCCAGCGGACTAGCGGGCCTCAATGAGCAGTTCTTC. This encodes CASGLAGLNEQFF. The chain employs TRBV2 and TRBJ2-1; 11 bases match TRBD2. The CDR3 length is 13 residues. Germline CDR1 is SNHLY and CDR2 is FYNNEI. J lost 6 bases, V lost 8 bases, and 3 bases had no gene match.

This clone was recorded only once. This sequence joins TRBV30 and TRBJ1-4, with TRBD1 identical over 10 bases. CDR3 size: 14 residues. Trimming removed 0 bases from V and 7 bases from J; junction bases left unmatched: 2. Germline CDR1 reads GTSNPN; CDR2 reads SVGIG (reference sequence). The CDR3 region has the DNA TGTGCCTGGAGTGTAGGGACAGGGGTTGAAAAACTGTTTTTT. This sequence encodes CAWSVGTGVEKLFF.

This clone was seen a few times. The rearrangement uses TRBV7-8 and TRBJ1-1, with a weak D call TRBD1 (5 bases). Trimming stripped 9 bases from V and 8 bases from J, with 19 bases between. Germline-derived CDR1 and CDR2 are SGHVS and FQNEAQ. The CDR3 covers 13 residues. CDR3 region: CASNLRGEREAFF. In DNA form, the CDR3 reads TGTGCCAGTAACCTAAGGGGCGAGCGAGAAGCTTTCTTT.

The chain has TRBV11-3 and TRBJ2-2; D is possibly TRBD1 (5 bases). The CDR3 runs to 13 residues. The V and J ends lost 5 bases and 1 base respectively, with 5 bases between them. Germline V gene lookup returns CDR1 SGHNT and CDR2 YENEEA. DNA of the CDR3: TGTGCCAGCAGCCAGGGGAACACCGGGGAGCTGTTTTTT. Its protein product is CASSQGNTGELFF.

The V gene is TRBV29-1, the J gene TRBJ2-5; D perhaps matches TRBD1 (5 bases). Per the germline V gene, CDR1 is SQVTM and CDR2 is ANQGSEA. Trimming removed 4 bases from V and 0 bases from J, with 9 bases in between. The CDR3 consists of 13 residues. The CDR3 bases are TGCAGCGTTGGACAGAGTTACCAAGAGACCCAGTACTTC. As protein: CSVGQSYQETQYF.

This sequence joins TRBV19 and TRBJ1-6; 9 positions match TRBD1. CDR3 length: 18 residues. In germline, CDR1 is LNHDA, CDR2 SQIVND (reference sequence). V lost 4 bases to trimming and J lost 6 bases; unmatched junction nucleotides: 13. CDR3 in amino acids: CASSNPGQGVFGNSPLHF. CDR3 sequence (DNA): TGTGCCAGTAGTAATCCGGGACAGGGAGTTTTTGGTAATTCACCCCTCCACTTT.

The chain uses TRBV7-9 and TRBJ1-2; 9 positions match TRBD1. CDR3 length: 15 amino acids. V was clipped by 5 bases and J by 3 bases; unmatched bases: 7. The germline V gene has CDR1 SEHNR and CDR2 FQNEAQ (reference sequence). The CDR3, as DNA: TGTGCCAGCAGCCTTACAGGGGGCTCGGACTATGGCTACACCTTC. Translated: CASSLTGGSDYGYTF.

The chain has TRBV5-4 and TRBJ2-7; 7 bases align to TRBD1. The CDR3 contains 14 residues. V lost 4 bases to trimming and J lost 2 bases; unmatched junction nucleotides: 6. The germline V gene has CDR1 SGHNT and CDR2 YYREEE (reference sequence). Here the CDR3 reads CASSPQGTPYEQYF. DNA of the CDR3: TGTGCCAGCAGCCCACAGGGGACACCCTACGAGCAGTACTTC. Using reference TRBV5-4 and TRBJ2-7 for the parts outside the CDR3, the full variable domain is ETGVTQSPTHLIKTRGQQVTLRCSSQSGHNTVSWYQQALGQGPQFIFQYYREEENGRGNFPPRFSGLQFPNYSSELNVNALELDDSALYLCASSPQGTPYEQYFGPGTRLTVT.

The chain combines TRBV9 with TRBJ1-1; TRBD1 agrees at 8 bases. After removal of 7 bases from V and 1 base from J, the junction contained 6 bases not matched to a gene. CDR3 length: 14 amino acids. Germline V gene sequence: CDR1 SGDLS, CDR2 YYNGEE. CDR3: CASSRQGANTEAFF. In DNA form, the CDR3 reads TGTGCCAGCTCCCGGCAGGGGGCGAACACTGAAGCTTTCTTT.

The CDR3 nucleotides are TGTGCCAGCAGTTATCGGGACTCCTCCTACGAGCAGTACTTC. This codes for CASSYRDSSYEQYF. The V and J genes are TRBV6-5 and TRBJ2-7; possibly TRBD2 for D (6 bases). CDR1 and CDR2 (germline): MNHEY, SVGAGI. The CDR3 totals 14 residues. Trimming stripped 3 bases from V and 0 bases from J, with 9 bases between.

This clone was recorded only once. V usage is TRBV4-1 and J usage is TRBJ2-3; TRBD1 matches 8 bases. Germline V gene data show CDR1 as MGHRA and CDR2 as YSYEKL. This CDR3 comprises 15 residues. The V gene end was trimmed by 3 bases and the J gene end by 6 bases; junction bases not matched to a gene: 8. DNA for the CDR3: TGCGCCAGCAGCCATGGGGACAGGAATGGTGATACGCAGTATTTT. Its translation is CASSHGDRNGDTQYF.

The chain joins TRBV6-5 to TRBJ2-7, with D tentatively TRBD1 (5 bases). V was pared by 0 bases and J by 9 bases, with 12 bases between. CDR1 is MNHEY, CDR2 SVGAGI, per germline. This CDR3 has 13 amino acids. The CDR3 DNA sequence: TGTGCCAGCAGTTACTCCGGAGACAGACGGCAGTACTTC. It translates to CASSYSGDRRQYF.

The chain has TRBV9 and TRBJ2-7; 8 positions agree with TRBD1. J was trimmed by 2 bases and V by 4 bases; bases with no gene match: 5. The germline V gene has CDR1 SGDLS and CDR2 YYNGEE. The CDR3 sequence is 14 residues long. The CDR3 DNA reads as TGTGCCAGCAGCCCCGGACAGGGAGCCTACGAGCAGTACTTC. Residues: CASSPGQGAYEQYF.

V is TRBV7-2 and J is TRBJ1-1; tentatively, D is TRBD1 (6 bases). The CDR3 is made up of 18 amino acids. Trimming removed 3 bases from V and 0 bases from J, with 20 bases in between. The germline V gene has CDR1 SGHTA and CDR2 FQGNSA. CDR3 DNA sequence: TGTGCCAGCAGCTTTATGGACAGTGCTAACCGCATGAACACTGAAGCTTTCTTT. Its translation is CASSFMDSANRMNTEAFF.

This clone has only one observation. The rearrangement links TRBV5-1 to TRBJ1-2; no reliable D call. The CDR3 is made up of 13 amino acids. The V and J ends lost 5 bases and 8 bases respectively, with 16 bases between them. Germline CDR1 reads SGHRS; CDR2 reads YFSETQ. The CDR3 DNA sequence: TGCGCCAGCAGAGAGGAACCAGTGTGGGGCTACACCTTC. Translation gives CASREEPVWGYTF. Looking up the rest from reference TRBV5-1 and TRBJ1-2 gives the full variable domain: KAGVTQTPRYLIKTRGQQVTLSCSPISGHRSVSWYQQTPGQGLQFLFEYFSETQRNKGNFPGRFSGRQFSNSRSEMNVSTLELGDSALYLCASREEPVWGYTFGSGTRLTVV.

CDR3: CASSSAGGPLYEQYF. In DNA form, the CDR3 reads TGTGCCAGTAGTTCCGCGGGAGGGCCTCTTTACGAGCAGTACTTC. The chain uses TRBV19 and TRBJ2-7; TRBD2 agrees at 9 bases. V shed 5 bases and J 4 bases; nucleotides not matched to a gene: 9. Germline CDR1 is LNHDA and CDR2 is SQIVND (reference sequence). CDR3 length equals 15 residues.